The entry below describes one T cell receptor (beta chain). Its target is unknown. Mismatch with germline at one junction end may stem from a read error. Amplification of TCR beta CDR3 regions used RNA transcripts. An initial RT-PCR round employing HTBI primers preceded a second-round multiplex PCR. Each CDR3 protein is one row after TCRdb ran MiXCR on the multiplex PCR reads. The table lists over a million distinct CDR3 sequences, less than 45% of them singletons. The source of the sample is a study of Graves' ophthalmopathy and Graves' hyperthyroidism. Whole-study context: The authors defined stable hyperthyroidism as no ophthalmopathy within 18 months of follow-up. Overall study results and limits: Separation of ophthalmopathy from stable hyperthyroidism was achieved by a 13-signature model, at 85% to 90% sensitivity and 81.08% specificity. The authors also found most expanded thyroid clonotypes above 0.001 frequency in blood. With a specificity of around 77% and a sensitivity of about 71%, the model predicted ophthalmopathy progression.

The CDR3 consists of 16 residues. The germline V gene has CDR1 SEHNR and CDR2 FQNEAQ (reference sequence). This chain uses TRBV7-9 with TRBJ1-2; the D is unclear. This TCR derives from an adult man with Graves' hyperthyroidism. The sample comprised peripheral blood or thyroid tissue (not recorded which). The CDR3 DNA follows: TGCGCCAGCAGCTTGGAGAGTCTGGGATGGGGAAGTGGCTACACCTTC. Amino acids: CASSLESLGWGSGYTF. The variable domain in full, completed from reference TRBV7-9 and TRBJ1-2, reads DTGVSQNPRHKITKRGQNVTFRCDPISEHNRLYWYRQTLGQGPEFLTYFQNEAQLEKSRLLSDRFSAERPKGSFSTLEIQRTEQGDSAMYLCASSLESLGWGSGYTFGSGTRLTVV.